The sequence of this T cell receptor (beta chain) was determined in a study of cytomegalovirus exposure and HLA in healthy donors. Trimming pared 1 base from V and 7 bases from J, leaving 14 bases between. The CDR3 extends over 16 amino acids. CDR1 is LNHDA and CDR2 is SQIVND in the germline V gene (reference sequence). The PCR employed 60 Vbeta primers together with 13 Jbeta primers. TCRdb's table, derived via immunoSEQ multiplex PCR, lists solely in-frame clones and lacks some. Here the sample spans approximately 87,000 clones, 81% being singletons. The origin of this receptor is a woman in her 70s in good health and CMV-seropositive. The chain recombines TRBV19 with TRBJ1-6; D is possibly TRBD1 (5 bases). The specimen sequenced was PBMCs. The CDR3 here is CASSIVTPKGNSPLHF. CDR3 nucleotide sequence: TGTGCCAGTAGTATAGTGACGCCGAAGGGGAATTCACCCCTCCACTTT.